A selection of T cell receptor beta chains follows, all from one sample in a study of CD8+ T cells in alopecia areata. Generated by immunoSEQ multiplex PCR, the TCRdb table keeps only in-frame clones and is missing some. The sample lists more than 150,000 clones; around 60% were seen once. The sample consisted of CD8+ T cells sorted from blood, taken at week 24, from a patient treated with tofacitinib. Source of these receptors: a human donor with alopecia areata. Each CDR3 is given with its conserved first and last residue. Fields, in order: J gene, clone size, V gene, D gene, CDR3 DNA, CDR3 protein. D genes are given only for firm matches. The size of a clone is reported for some rows only, either as once, few or many, or as a class for expanded clones.

J gene: TRBJ2-7; clone size: .; V gene: TRBV2; D gene: .; CDR3 DNA: TGTGCCAGCAGTGATGCGGGGACCTACGAGCAGTACTTC; CDR3 protein: CASSDAGTYEQYF
J gene: TRBJ2-5; clone size: .; V gene: TRBV2; D gene: .; CDR3 DNA: TGTGCCAGCACAGGGGCCGAGCCACGGAGGAAGACCCAGTACTTC; CDR3 protein: CASTGAEPRRKTQYF
J gene: TRBJ2-3; clone size: .; V gene: TRBV11-2; D gene: .; CDR3 DNA: TGTGCCAGCAGCTCGCGGACAGCTCGAGATACGCAGTATTTT; CDR3 protein: CASSSRTARDTQYF
J gene: TRBJ1-4; clone size: .; V gene: TRBV25-1; D gene: .; CDR3 DNA: TGTGCCAGCAGTGATCCTTTGGTAACAACTAATGAAAAACTGTTTTTT; CDR3 protein: CASSDPLVTTNEKLFF
J gene: TRBJ1-2; clone size: once; V gene: TRBV6-5; D gene: TRBD1; CDR3 DNA: TGTGCCAGCAGAGGACAGGGGTACTATGGCTACACCTTC; CDR3 protein: CASRGQGYYGYTF
J gene: TRBJ2-7; clone size: few; V gene: TRBV29-1; D gene: TRBD1; CDR3 DNA: TGCAGCGTGAGGGGACAGGGGTACGAGCAGTACTTC; CDR3 protein: CSVRGQGYEQYF
J gene: TRBJ1-5; clone size: few; V gene: TRBV11-2; D gene: .; CDR3 DNA: TGTGCCAGCAGCTTAACCATGTCATTGAATCAGCCCCAGCATTTT; CDR3 protein: CASSLTMSLNQPQHF
J gene: TRBJ1-4; clone size: .; V gene: TRBV15; D gene: .; CDR3 DNA: TGTGCCACCAGCAGAGTCGCGGCAGCAAATGAAAAACTGTTTTTT; CDR3 protein: CATSRVAAANEKLFF
J gene: TRBJ1-1; clone size: .; V gene: TRBV30; D gene: .; CDR3 DNA: TGTGCCTTGAGCGGGAACACTGAAGCTTTCTTT; CDR3 protein: CALSGNTEAFF
J gene: TRBJ1-2; clone size: .; V gene: TRBV6-5; D gene: .; CDR3 DNA: TGTGCCAGCAGTTACTCGAACGGGGGCCTTGGTGGCTACACCTTC; CDR3 protein: CASSYSNGGLGGYTF
J gene: TRBJ2-3; clone size: few; V gene: TRBV25-1; D gene: .; CDR3 DNA: TGTGCCAGCAGTGTGGACGCTACGCAGTATTTT; CDR3 protein: CASSVDATQYF
J gene: TRBJ1-5; clone size: .; V gene: TRBV4-1; D gene: .; CDR3 DNA: TGCGCCAGCAGCCAATTCGGGGTGGATCAGCCCCAGCATTTT; CDR3 protein: CASSQFGVDQPQHF
J gene: TRBJ1-5; clone size: few; V gene: TRBV4-1; D gene: TRBD1; CDR3 DNA: TGCGCCAGCAGCCAAGGGCAGGGGGACGATCAGCCCCAGCATTTT; CDR3 protein: CASSQGQGDDQPQHF
J gene: TRBJ1-4; clone size: .; V gene: TRBV30; D gene: .; CDR3 DNA: TGTGCCTGGAGTCTAGGTGAAAAACTGTTTTTT; CDR3 protein: CAWSLGEKLFF